The 5 T cell receptor beta chains below come from one sample, sequenced in a study of T and B cells in COVID-19 patients. BIOMED2 TRB-A/B primer pools were used in multiplex TRB PCR. One entry per CDR3 protein, called by TCRdb with MiXCR from the multiplex PCR reads. The sample consists of about 7,100 distinct CDR3 sequences, roughly 26% of them appearing once. From blood, about 230-500 ng of genomic DNA served as TRB template. The sequenced sample was blood. These receptors all come from a human donor with active COVID-19.

V gene TRBV5-1 combines with J gene TRBJ1-2, with 11 positions matching TRBD1. The germline V gene has CDR1 SGHRS and CDR2 YFSETQ. This CDR3 is 15 amino acids long. The V and J ends lost 4 bases and 4 bases, in that order; junction bases with no gene match: 6. The CDR3 nucleotides read TGCGCCAGCAGCCCTCGGACAGGGGGCGGCTATGGCTACACCTTC. Translated: CASSPRTGGGYGYTF.

This clonotype is medium-sized by share. The chain recombines TRBV15 with TRBJ2-5; no clear D. CDR1 LNHNV and CDR2 YYDKDF come from the germline V gene (reference sequence). Between the trimmed V and J ends, which lost 0 bases and 1 base, there was a span of 6 bases. This CDR3 is 14 amino acids long. CDR3 in amino acids: CATSREPGQETQYF. The CDR3 DNA reads TGTGCCACCAGCAGAGAACCGGGCCAAGAGACCCAGTACTTC.

By sample fraction, this clonotype is medium-sized (0.01 to 0.1%). The chain is built from TRBV11-3 and TRBJ2-1; D is undetermined. In germline, CDR1 is SGHNT, CDR2 YENEEA. The CDR3 loop spans 14 amino acids. The germline V and J ends were trimmed by 5 bases and 7 bases, with 15 bases remaining between them. CDR3 amino acids: CASSRSWAVNEQFF. The CDR3, as DNA: TGTGCCAGCAGCCGCAGTTGGGCGGTGAATGAGCAGTTCTTC.

This clonotype showed up many times. The chain is built from TRBV27 and TRBJ2-4, with D perhaps given as TRBD1 or TRBD2 (5 bases each). Trimming stripped 2 bases from V and 8 bases from J, with 13 bases between. There are 14 residues in the CDR3. Germline values: CDR1 MNHEY, CDR2 SMNVEV (reference sequence). The CDR3, as DNA: TGTGCCAGCAGTTTAGGGTTGAGGGGAGACATTCAGTACTTC. Protein: CASSLGLRGDIQYF.

The table lists this clonotype with a few counts. The chain recombines TRBV4-2 with TRBJ1-4, with D possibly TRBD1 on 6 matching bases. The CDR3 has 18 amino acids. The germline gives CDR1 LGHNA, CDR2 YNFKEQ. With 2 bases removed from V and 2 bases from J, the gap between germline ends came to 18 bases. The CDR3 loop reads CASSQPPRGAGTNEKLFF. CDR3 sequence (DNA): TGTGCCAGCAGCCAACCCCCCCGGGGGGCGGGGACTAATGAAAAACTGTTTTTT.